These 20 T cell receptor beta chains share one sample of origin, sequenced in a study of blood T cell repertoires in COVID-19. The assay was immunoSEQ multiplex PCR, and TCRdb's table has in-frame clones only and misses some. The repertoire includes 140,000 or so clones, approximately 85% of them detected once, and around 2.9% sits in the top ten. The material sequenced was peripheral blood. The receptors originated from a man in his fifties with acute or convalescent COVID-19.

CDR3 nucleotides: TGTGCCAGCAAGACCGGGAAGAGAGTTCAGCCCCAGCATTTT. Its protein is CASKTGKRVQPQHF. The rearrangement uses TRBV28 and TRBJ1-5; D gene uncertain. V was trimmed by 7 bases and J by 6 bases, leaving 16 bases between them. CDR1 and CDR2 (germline): MDHEN, SYDVKM. CDR3 length: 14 amino acids.

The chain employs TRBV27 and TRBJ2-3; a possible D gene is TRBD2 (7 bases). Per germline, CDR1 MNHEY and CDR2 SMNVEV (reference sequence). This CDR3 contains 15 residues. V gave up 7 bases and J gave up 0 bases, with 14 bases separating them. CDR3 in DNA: TGTGCCAGCAAGGGGGGGACGGCTAGCACAGATACGCAGTATTTT. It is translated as CASKGGTASTDTQYF.

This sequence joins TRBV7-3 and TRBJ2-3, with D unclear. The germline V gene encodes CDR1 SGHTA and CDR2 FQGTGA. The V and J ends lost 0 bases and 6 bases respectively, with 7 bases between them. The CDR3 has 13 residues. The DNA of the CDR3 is TGTGCCAGCAGCTTAACCCTGCGGGATACGCAGTATTTT. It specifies CASSLTLRDTQYF.

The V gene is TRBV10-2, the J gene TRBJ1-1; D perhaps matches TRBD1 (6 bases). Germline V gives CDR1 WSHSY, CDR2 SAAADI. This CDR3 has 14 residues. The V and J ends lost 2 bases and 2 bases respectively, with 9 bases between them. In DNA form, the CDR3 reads TGCGCCAGCAGTGAGGCCAGGGGAAACACTGAAGCTTTCTTT. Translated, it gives CASSEARGNTEAFF.

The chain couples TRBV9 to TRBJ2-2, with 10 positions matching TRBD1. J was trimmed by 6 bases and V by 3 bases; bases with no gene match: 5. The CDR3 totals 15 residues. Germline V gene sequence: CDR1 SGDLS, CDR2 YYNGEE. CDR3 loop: CASSGGTGVAGELFF. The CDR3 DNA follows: TGTGCCAGCAGCGGCGGGACAGGGGTGGCCGGGGAGCTGTTTTTT.

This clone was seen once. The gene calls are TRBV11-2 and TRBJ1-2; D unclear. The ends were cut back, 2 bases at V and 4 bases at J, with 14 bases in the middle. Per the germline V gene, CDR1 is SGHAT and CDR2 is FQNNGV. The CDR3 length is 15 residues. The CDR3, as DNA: TGTGCCAGCAGCTTACAGGATTCCCGGGGCTATGGCTACACCTTC. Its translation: CASSLQDSRGYGYTF.

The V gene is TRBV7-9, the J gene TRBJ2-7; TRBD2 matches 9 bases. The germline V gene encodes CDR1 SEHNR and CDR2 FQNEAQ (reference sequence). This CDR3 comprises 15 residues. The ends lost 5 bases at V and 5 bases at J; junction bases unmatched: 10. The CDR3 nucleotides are TGTGCCAGCAGCCCTCTGGCGGGAGGGTTCCACGAGCAGTACTTC. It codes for CASSPLAGGFHEQYF.

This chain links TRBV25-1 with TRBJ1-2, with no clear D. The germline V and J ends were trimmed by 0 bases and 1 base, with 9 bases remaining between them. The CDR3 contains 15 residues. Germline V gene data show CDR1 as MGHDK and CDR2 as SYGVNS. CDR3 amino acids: CASSEYPGVNYGYTF. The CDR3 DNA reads TGTGCCAGCAGTGAATACCCCGGAGTTAACTATGGCTACACCTTC.

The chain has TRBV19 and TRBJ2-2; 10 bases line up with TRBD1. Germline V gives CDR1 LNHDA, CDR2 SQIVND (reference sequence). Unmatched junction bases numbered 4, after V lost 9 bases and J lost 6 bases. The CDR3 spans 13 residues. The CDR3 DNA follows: TGTGCCAGCGACAGGGGGCAGGCCGGGGAGCTGTTTTTT. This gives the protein CASDRGQAGELFF.

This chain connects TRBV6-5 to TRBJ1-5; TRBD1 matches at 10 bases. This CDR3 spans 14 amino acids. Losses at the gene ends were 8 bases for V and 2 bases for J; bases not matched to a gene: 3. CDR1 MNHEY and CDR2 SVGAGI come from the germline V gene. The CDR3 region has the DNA TGTGCCAGCGGGACAGGGGTGGGCAATCAGCCCCAGCATTTT. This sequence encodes CASGTGVGNQPQHF.

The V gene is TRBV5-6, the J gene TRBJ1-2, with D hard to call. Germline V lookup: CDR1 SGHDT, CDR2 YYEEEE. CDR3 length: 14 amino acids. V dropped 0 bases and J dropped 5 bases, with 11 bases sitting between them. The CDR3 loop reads CASSLDAGFYGYTF. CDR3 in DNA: TGTGCCAGCAGCTTGGACGCGGGGTTTTATGGCTACACCTTC.

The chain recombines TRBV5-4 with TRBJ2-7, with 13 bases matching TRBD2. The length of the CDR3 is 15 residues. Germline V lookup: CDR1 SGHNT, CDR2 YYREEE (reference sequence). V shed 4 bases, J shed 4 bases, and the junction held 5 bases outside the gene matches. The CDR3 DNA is TGTGCCAGCAGCCTCGGACTAGCGGGAGCTTACGAGCAGTACTTC. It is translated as CASSLGLAGAYEQYF.

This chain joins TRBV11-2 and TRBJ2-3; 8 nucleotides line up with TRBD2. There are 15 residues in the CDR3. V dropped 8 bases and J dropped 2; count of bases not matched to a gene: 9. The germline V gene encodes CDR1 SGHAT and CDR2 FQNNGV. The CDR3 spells CASEGAGGLTDTQYF. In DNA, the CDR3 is TGTGCCAGCGAAGGTGCGGGGGGCCTCACAGATACGCAGTATTTT.

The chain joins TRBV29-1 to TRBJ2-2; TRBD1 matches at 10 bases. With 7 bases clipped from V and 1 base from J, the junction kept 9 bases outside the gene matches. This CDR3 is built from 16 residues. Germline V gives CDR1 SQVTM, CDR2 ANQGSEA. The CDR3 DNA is TGCAGCGGTGGACAGGGGGAAACGAGGAACACCGGGGAGCTGTTTTTT. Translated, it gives CSGGQGETRNTGELFF.

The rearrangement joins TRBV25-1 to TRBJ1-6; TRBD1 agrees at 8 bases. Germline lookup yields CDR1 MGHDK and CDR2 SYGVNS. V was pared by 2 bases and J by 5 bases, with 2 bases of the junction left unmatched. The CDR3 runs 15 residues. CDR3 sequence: CASSEMTGDNSPLHF. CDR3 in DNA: TGTGCCAGCAGTGAAATGACAGGGGATAATTCACCCCTCCACTTT.

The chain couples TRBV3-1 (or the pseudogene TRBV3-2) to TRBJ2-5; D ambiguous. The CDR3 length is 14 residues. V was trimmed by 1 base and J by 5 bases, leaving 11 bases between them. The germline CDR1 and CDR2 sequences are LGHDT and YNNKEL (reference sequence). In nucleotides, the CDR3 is TGTGCCAGCAGCCAAGGACTGAACGTGGAGACCCAGTACTTC. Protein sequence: CASSQGLNVETQYF.

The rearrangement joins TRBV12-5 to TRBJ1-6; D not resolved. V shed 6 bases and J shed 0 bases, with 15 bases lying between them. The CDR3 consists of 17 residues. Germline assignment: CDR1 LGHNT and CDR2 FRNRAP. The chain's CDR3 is CASGKSGASSYNSPLHF. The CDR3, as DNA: TGTGCTAGTGGAAAATCAGGCGCGAGCTCCTATAATTCACCCCTCCACTTT.

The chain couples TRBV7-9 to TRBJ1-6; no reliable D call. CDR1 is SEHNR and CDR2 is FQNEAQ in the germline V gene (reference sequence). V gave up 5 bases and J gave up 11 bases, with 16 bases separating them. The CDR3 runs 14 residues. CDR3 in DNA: TGTGCCAGCAGCCCCCTTGGAGATGGAGCACCCCTCCACTTT. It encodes CASSPLGDGAPLHF.

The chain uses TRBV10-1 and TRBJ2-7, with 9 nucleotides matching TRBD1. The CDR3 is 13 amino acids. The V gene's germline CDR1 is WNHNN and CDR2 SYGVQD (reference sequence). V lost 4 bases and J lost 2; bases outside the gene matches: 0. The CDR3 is CASSGDRAYEQYF. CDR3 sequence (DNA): TGCGCCAGCAGTGGGGACAGGGCCTACGAGCAGTACTTC.

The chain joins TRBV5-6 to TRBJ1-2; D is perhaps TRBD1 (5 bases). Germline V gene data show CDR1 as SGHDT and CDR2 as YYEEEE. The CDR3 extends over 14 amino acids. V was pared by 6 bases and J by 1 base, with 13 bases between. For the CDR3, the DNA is TGTGCCAGCACCTTCCAGACAGATAACTATGGCTACACCTTC. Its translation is CASTFQTDNYGYTF.